The clone carrying this T cell receptor (beta chain) appeared once. Its specificity is not known. Oncomine TCR Beta short-read sequencing was applied to DNA from cultured CD4+ T cells. A single record per CDR3 protein comes from TCRdb applying MiXCR to the PCR reads. Here the sample spans some 9,300 distinct CDR3 sequences, 60% to 70% being singletons. The source of the sample is a study of vaccination and CD4 T cells after COVID-19. Whole-study findings and limits: Median SARS-CoV-2-reactive clonotype numbers went up from approximately 21 to 40, but not significantly.

As to treatment: approximately nine-day PBMC culture with coronavirus spike peptide pools or control peptides (ViraFEST assay). The receptor was isolated from a human donor who had recovered from COVID-19. Sequenced material: CD4+ T cells from blood, cultured in vitro.

DNA of the CDR3: TGCAGTGCTAGACTAGCGGGAGCCCAAGGCGGGGAGCTGTTTTTT. This encodes CSARLAGAQGGELFF. The chain joins TRBV20-1 to TRBJ2-2; 10 bases are a match to TRBD2. The junction had 7 bases not matched to a gene; V was cut back by 2 bases and J by 7 bases. The CDR3 consists of 15 residues. CDR1 is DFQATT, CDR2 SNEGSKA, per germline (reference sequence).